These 6 T cell receptor beta chains originate from one sample sequenced in a study of blood T cell repertoires in COVID-19. Measured with immunoSEQ multiplex PCR; TCRdb has only the in-frame clones, and not every one. The sample includes roughly 180,000 clones, roughly three quarters of them seen just once. Sequenced sample: peripheral blood. The source of these receptors is a woman older than 75 with COVID-19, enrolled during active disease.

The rearrangement joins TRBV27 to TRBJ1-6; 7 nucleotides line up with TRBD1. In germline, CDR1 is MNHEY, CDR2 SMNVEV (reference sequence). Trimming cost V 10 bases and J 10 bases; bases outside gene matches: 16. This CDR3 has 15 residues. The DNA of the CDR3 is TGTGCCACCAGGCCTTCAGGGGGTAAGGGATCACCCCTCCACTTT. Translation: CATRPSGGKGSPLHF.

This clone was recorded at least ten times. The chain has TRBV28 and TRBJ1-5; D perhaps matches TRBD1 (6 bases). Deletions cut 5 bases from V and 5 bases from J, with 25 bases between. The length of the CDR3 is 18 residues. Germline V gives CDR1 MDHEN, CDR2 SYDVKM. The CDR3 coding sequence is TGTGCCAGCAGTCCGTCACAGGGTCTGGGGAGTGTGGATCAGCCCCAGCATTTT. Residues: CASSPSQGLGSVDQPQHF.

The V gene is TRBV2, the J gene TRBJ2-5; 14 positions agree with TRBD2. Losses at the gene ends were 6 bases for V and 4 bases for J; bases not matched to a gene: 1. Germline V gives CDR1 SNHLY, CDR2 FYNNEI. The CDR3 is 14 residues long. The DNA of the CDR3 is TGTGCCAGCAGCGGGACTAGCGGGAGAGAGACCCAGTACTTC. Its protein product is CASSGTSGRETQYF.

The V and J genes are TRBV5-4 and TRBJ2-1; weak D call: TRBD1 (6 bases). Germline V gives CDR1 SGHNT, CDR2 YYREEE (reference sequence). Trimming removed 4 bases at V and 8 bases at J, with 19 bases between. The length of the CDR3 is 15 residues. The CDR3 coding sequence is TGTGCCAGCAGCCCTCTCTCCACAGGGTGGGATGAGCAGTTCTTC. This codes for CASSPLSTGWDEQFF.

The chain carries TRBV11-2 and TRBJ1-2; 8 nucleotides align to TRBD1. Trimming removed 5 bases from V and 0 bases from J; junction bases left unmatched: 14. Per germline, CDR1 SGHAT and CDR2 FQNNGV. This CDR3 has 18 amino acids. CDR3 amino acids: CASSVNRGTSRANYGYTF. The CDR3 DNA follows: TGTGCCAGCAGCGTGAACAGGGGGACTAGCCGGGCTAACTATGGCTACACCTTC.

This clone was seen only a few times. This chain links TRBV4-1 with TRBJ2-1; the D is unclear. The CDR3 is made up of 17 amino acids. V gave up 4 bases and J gave up 0 bases, with 16 bases separating them. Looked up from germline, CDR1 is MGHRA and CDR2 is YSYEKL. CDR3 sequence: CASSLPQVPSSYNEQFF. The CDR3 region has the DNA TGCGCCAGCAGCCTTCCCCAGGTACCCAGCTCCTACAATGAGCAGTTCTTC.